The 27 T cell receptor beta chains in this list originate from one sample, sequenced in a study of T cell changes during pregnancy in multiple sclerosis. Repertoires were generated with immunoSEQ multiplex PCR, while TCRdb's copy carries only in-frame clones and drops some. The sample consists of 75,000 to 95,000 clones, more than 90% of them appearing once. This material consisted of peripheral blood, taken in the first trimester of pregnancy. These receptors originate from a female donor with multiple sclerosis, enrolled in a pregnancy study.

V is TRBV11-2 and J is TRBJ2-5; no clear D. CDR1 is SGHAT, CDR2 FQNNGV, per germline. CDR3 length: 13 residues. The V gene lost 1 base and the J gene lost 1 base, with 4 bases spanning the gap. CDR3 region: CASSLGPQETQYF. CDR3 coding DNA: TGTGCCAGCAGCTTAGGGCCCCAAGAGACCCAGTACTTC.

The chain recombines TRBV5-1 with TRBJ1-2; 8 bases line up with TRBD1. V shed 1 base and J 4 bases; nucleotides not matched to a gene: 9. This CDR3 has 16 residues. Looked up from germline, CDR1 is SGHRS and CDR2 is YFSETQ. This chain's CDR3 is CASSLITAGGSYGYTF. The CDR3 DNA reads as TGCGCCAGCAGCTTGATCACGGCAGGGGGCAGCTATGGCTACACCTTC.

The chain carries TRBV5-6 and TRBJ2-3, with TRBD2 matching 11 bases. Trimming took 5 bases from V and 0 from J; bases not matched to a gene: 5. Germline CDR1 and CDR2: SGHDT and YYEEEE. The CDR3 length is 16 residues. The CDR3 DNA reads as TGTGCCAGCAGTTCTCTAGCGGGGGGTAGCACAGATACGCAGTATTTT. It codes for CASSSLAGGSTDTQYF.

This clone came up once. V gene TRBV19 combines with J gene TRBJ2-7; weak D call: TRBD2 (6 bases). V was cut by 5 bases and J by 4 bases, with 12 bases left in between. The CDR3 has 13 residues. Germline V gene data show CDR1 as LNHDA and CDR2 as SQIVND (reference sequence). The CDR3 region has the DNA TGTGCCAGTAGTCCGGGACTTCCATACGAGCAGTACTTC. Its translation: CASSPGLPYEQYF.

This clone occurred once. The CDR3 region is CASSTPTGGVETQYF. In DNA form, the CDR3 reads TGTGCCAGCAGCACCCCAACAGGGGGGGTAGAGACCCAGTACTTC. The rearrangement uses TRBV11-2 and TRBJ2-5; D is possibly TRBD1 (8 bases). CDR3 size: 15 residues. CDR1 is SGHAT and CDR2 is FQNNGV in the germline V gene. Trimming took off 5 bases at V and 4 bases at J, with 17 bases between the two ends. The complete variable domain, with remaining parts taken from reference TRBV11-2 and TRBJ2-5, reads EAGVAQSPRYKIIEKRQSVAFWCNPISGHATLYWYQQILGQGPKLLIQFQNNGVVDDSQLPKDRFSAERLKGVDSTLKIQPAKLEDSAVYLCASSTPTGGVETQYFGPGTRLLVL.

The chain carries TRBV5-4 and TRBJ2-5; D not resolved. This CDR3 region has 12 residues. V was cut by 4 bases and J by 2 bases, with 6 bases left in between. The germline CDR1 and CDR2 sequences are SGHNT and YYREEE (reference sequence). The CDR3 sequence: CASSPNQETQYF. In nucleotides, the CDR3 is TGTGCCAGCAGCCCAAATCAAGAGACCCAGTACTTC.

This clone was counted once. The V call is TRBV28, the J call TRBJ2-2; tentative D call: TRBD1 (6 bases). V was shortened by 6 bases and J by 2 bases, with 13 bases between the two germline ends. This CDR3 has 15 residues. From germline, CDR1 is MDHEN and CDR2 SYDVKM. The CDR3: CASRPQGPNTGELFF. The DNA of the CDR3 is TGTGCCAGCAGACCACAGGGACCAAACACCGGGGAGCTGTTTTTT.

The V gene is TRBV19, the J gene TRBJ2-1, with 8 bases that match TRBD2. The J segment lost 8 bases and the V segment lost 5 bases, leaving 11 bases of the junction unmatched. Germline CDR1 is LNHDA and CDR2 is SQIVND (reference sequence). CDR3 length equals 15 residues. CDR3 region: CASSATSGTRHEQFF. CDR3 nucleotides: TGTGCCAGTAGTGCCACTTCCGGGACTAGGCATGAGCAGTTCTTC.

This chain uses TRBV15 with TRBJ1-5, with 7 bases identical to TRBD1. J lost 7 bases, V lost 5 bases, and 14 bases had no gene match. The CDR3 length is 16 residues. Per germline, CDR1 LNHNV and CDR2 YYDKDF (reference sequence). The CDR3 nucleotides are TGTGCCACCAGCTGGACAGGAGCAATCCCTGTACAGCCCCAGCATTTT. Its protein is CATSWTGAIPVQPQHF.

This clone was counted a single time. The genes are TRBV28 and TRBJ1-1, with D possibly being TRBD1 (6 bases). Germline CDR1 and CDR2: MDHEN and SYDVKM. Trimming removed 5 bases at V and 4 bases at J, with 17 bases between. The CDR3 is 15 residues long. CDR3 DNA: TGTGCCAGCAGTCCCGCAGGGGAGGGAAGCACTGAAGCTTTCTTT. Translating gives CASSPAGEGSTEAFF.

The gene calls are TRBV5-1 and TRBJ2-1, with D perhaps matching TRBD2 (6 bases). The CDR3 has 13 residues. The V and J ends lost 2 bases and 7 bases respectively, with 10 bases between them. CDR1 and CDR2 (germline): SGHRS, YFSETQ. The CDR3 sequence: CASSFSAGNEQFF. The CDR3 bases are TGCGCCAGCAGCTTTAGCGCGGGGAATGAGCAGTTCTTC.

This clone was found once. V and J are TRBV28 and TRBJ1-2; 11 bases are shared with TRBD1. CDR3 length: 16 residues. Germline V gene data show CDR1 as MDHEN and CDR2 as SYDVKM. The V and J ends lost 3 bases and 4 bases, in that order; junction bases with no gene match: 7. The CDR3 spells CASSFKGTGGIYGYTF. The CDR3 DNA is TGTGCCAGCAGTTTTAAGGGGACAGGGGGGATCTATGGCTACACCTTC.

This chain uses TRBV2 with TRBJ2-3; D ambiguous. The CDR3 consists of 15 residues. V dropped 5 bases and J dropped 0 bases, with 12 bases sitting between them. Germline CDR1 reads SNHLY; CDR2 reads FYNNEI. The CDR3 spells CASSPTVTSTDTQYF. CDR3 coding DNA: TGTGCCAGCAGTCCCACCGTGACTAGCACAGATACGCAGTATTTT.

V is TRBV6-4 and J is TRBJ1-2; no definite D call. V gave up 0 bases and J gave up 8 bases, with 13 bases separating them. Germline V lookup: CDR1 MRHNA, CDR2 SNTAGT. The CDR3 runs 14 residues. The CDR3 DNA sequence: TGTGCCAGCAGTGACTCTGATGCAAGCGGAGGCTACACCTTC. Amino acid sequence: CASSDSDASGGYTF.

The V call is TRBV19, the J call TRBJ2-5; TRBD1 matches at 8 bases. The V gene's germline CDR1 is LNHDA and CDR2 SQIVND (reference sequence). With 5 bases clipped from V and 5 bases from J, the junction kept 7 bases outside the gene matches. The CDR3 has 14 amino acids. In nucleotides, the CDR3 is TGTGCCAGTAGTGCGTCAGGGGGCTGGGAGACCCAGTACTTC. Protein product: CASSASGGWETQYF.

The chain is built from TRBV4-1 and TRBJ2-2, with a weak D call TRBD1 (5 bases). Trimming took 0 bases from V and 4 from J, leaving 15 bases between them. This CDR3 has 17 amino acids. From germline, CDR1 is MGHRA and CDR2 YSYEKL. CDR3 nucleotide sequence: TGCGCCAGCAGCCAAGATCGGTCAGGGTCGGGCACCGGGGAGCTGTTTTTT. It encodes CASSQDRSGSGTGELFF.

The chain combines TRBV2 with TRBJ2-7; 10 bases line up with TRBD2. J gave up 7 bases and V 7 bases, and 13 bases lay outside the gene matches. The CDR3 loop spans 15 amino acids. CDR1 and CDR2 from the germline V gene are SNHLY and FYNNEI. CDR3 residues: CASTAGGPRAGEQYF. As DNA, the CDR3 is TGTGCCAGCACAGCGGGAGGGCCTCGGGCGGGAGAGCAGTACTTC.

The chain employs TRBV5-1 and TRBJ2-7, with 8 bases aligning to TRBD2. Germline V gene data show CDR1 as SGHRS and CDR2 as YFSETQ. CDR3 size: 13 residues. V dropped 2 bases and J dropped 5; count of bases not matched to a gene: 3. The CDR3 bases are TGCGCCAGCAGCTTTGCGGGGGGCGACGAGCAGTACTTC. Protein: CASSFAGGDEQYF.

The rearrangement uses TRBV28 and TRBJ1-1; a weak D match, TRBD1 (6 bases). This CDR3 is 12 amino acids long. Looked up from germline, CDR1 is MDHEN and CDR2 is SYDVKM. V was trimmed by 10 bases and J by 6 bases, leaving 15 bases between them. This chain's CDR3 is CATGGGRAEAFF. DNA for the CDR3: TGTGCCACCGGAGGGGGGAGGGCTGAAGCTTTCTTT.

V is TRBV9 and J is TRBJ1-4; D might be TRBD1 (5 bases). V was clipped by 4 bases and J by 5 bases, with 15 bases between them. Germline V gives CDR1 SGDLS, CDR2 YYNGEE. The CDR3 extends over 15 amino acids. CDR3 region: CASSYRQSSNEKLFF. The CDR3 DNA is TGTGCCAGCAGCTATCGACAGTCATCAAATGAAAAACTGTTTTTT.

The chain has TRBV28 and TRBJ2-1; possibly TRBD2 for D (5 bases). The CDR3 runs 16 residues. Germline V gene lookup returns CDR1 MDHEN and CDR2 SYDVKM. With 3 bases removed from V and 2 bases from J, the gap between germline ends came to 14 bases. CDR3 bases: TGTGCCAGCAGTTTGGCTAGGAGGTCGGCCTACAATGAGCAGTTCTTC. Translated: CASSLARRSAYNEQFF.

This clone has only one observation. The chain is built from TRBV2 and TRBJ2-2, with 13 positions matching TRBD2. J lost 6 bases, V lost 4 bases, and 8 bases had no gene match. CDR1 is SNHLY and CDR2 is FYNNEI in the germline V gene. The length of the CDR3 is 17 residues. The CDR3 DNA reads as TGTGCCAGCAGTGTTTCCCGGACTAGCGGGAGAGCCGGGGAGCTGTTTTTT. Translation: CASSVSRTSGRAGELFF.

This clone was observed once. This rearrangement joins TRBV4-3 to TRBJ1-4; perhaps TRBD1 as D (6 bases). Germline CDR1 reads LGHNA; CDR2 reads YSLEER. Trimming took 0 bases from V and 3 from J, leaving 17 bases between them. The CDR3 is 18 amino acids. This chain's CDR3 is CASSQEPMSSGANEKLFF. The CDR3 DNA follows: TGCGCCAGCAGCCAAGAACCTATGTCGTCAGGGGCTAATGAAAAACTGTTTTTT.

The chain carries TRBV5-4 and TRBJ1-1, with 7 bases that match TRBD1. Germline CDR1 and CDR2: SGHNT and YYREEE (reference sequence). The V gene end was trimmed by 3 bases and the J gene end by 6 bases; junction bases not matched to a gene: 5. This CDR3 is 13 amino acids long. The CDR3 DNA sequence: TGTGCCAGCAGCTATGACAGGGCGGCTGAAGCTTTCTTT. Translated, it gives CASSYDRAAEAFF.

This sequence joins TRBV11-1 and TRBJ1-5; D unclear. With 5 bases removed from V and 1 base from J, the gap between germline ends came to 12 bases. The CDR3 is made up of 15 amino acids. Germline CDR1 reads SGHAT; CDR2 reads FQDESV (reference sequence). For the CDR3, the DNA is TGTGCCAGCAGCCGAGGGTTCACAAGCAATCAGCCCCAGCATTTT. This translates into CASSRGFTSNQPQHF.

The chain uses TRBV11-2 and TRBJ2-5, with 8 positions matching TRBD1. Trimming at V came to 2 bases and at J to 6 bases, leaving 8 bases not matched to a gene. Looked up from germline, CDR1 is SGHAT and CDR2 is FQNNGV. This CDR3 contains 15 residues. In nucleotides, the CDR3 is TGTGCCAGCAGCTTACAGGGGGCTGTAGGGAAGACCCAGTACTTC. As protein: CASSLQGAVGKTQYF.

The CDR3: CASSSSRLAGVHEQFF. CDR3 nucleotide sequence: TGTGCCAGCAGTTCCTCTCGACTAGCGGGAGTTCATGAGCAGTTCTTC. The chain is built from TRBV27 and TRBJ2-1, with 12 bases identical to TRBD2. CDR3 size: 16 residues. V shed 4 bases, J shed 8 bases, and the junction held 9 bases outside the gene matches. Germline V gives CDR1 MNHEY, CDR2 SMNVEV (reference sequence).